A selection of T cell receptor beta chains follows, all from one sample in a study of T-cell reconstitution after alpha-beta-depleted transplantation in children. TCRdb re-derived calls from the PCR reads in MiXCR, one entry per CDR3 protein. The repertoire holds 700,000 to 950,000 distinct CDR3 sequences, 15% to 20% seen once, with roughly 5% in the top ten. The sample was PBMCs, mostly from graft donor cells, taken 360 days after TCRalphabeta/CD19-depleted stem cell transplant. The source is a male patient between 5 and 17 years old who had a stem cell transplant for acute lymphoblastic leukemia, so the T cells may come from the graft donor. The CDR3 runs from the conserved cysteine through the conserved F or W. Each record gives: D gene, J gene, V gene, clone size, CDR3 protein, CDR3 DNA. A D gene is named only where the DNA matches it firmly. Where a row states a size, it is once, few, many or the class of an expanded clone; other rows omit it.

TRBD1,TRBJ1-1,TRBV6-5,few,CASSYRQTGAGTEAFF,TGTGCCAGCAGTTACCGCCAGACAGGGGCGGGAACTGAAGCTTTCTTT
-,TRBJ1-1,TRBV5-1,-,CASSPLIGPNTEAFF,TGCGCCAGCAGCCCTCTGATCGGTCCGAACACTGAAGCTTTCTTT
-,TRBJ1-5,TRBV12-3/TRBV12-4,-,CASTTPWAHQPQHF,TGTGCCAGCACTACCCCCTGGGCTCATCAGCCCCAGCATTTT
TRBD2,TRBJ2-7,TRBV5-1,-,CASSGIKTSGSHEQYF,TGCGCCAGCAGCGGAATAAAGACTAGCGGGAGCCACGAGCAGTACTTC
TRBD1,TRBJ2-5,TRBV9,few,CASNIGTEETQYF,TGTGCCAGCAACATCGGGACAGAAGAGACCCAGTACTTC
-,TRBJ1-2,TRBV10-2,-,CASSESVSGTSPNYGYTF,TGCGCCAGCAGTGAGTCCGTTTCCGGGACATCCCCTAACTATGGCTACACCTTC
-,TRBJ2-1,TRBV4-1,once,CASSQEGTHYNEQFF,TGCGCCAGCAGCCAAGAGGGGACACATTACAATGAGCAGTTCTTC
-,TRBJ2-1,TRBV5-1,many,CASSLANEQFF,TGCGCCAGCAGCTTGGCCAATGAGCAGTTCTTC
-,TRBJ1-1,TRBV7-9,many,CASSLMGITEAFF,TGTGCCAGCAGCTTAATGGGAATCACTGAAGCTTTCTTT
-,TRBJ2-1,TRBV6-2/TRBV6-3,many,CASIPRGAGFNEQFF,TGTGCCAGCATCCCTCGGGGAGCGGGTTTCAATGAGCAGTTCTTC
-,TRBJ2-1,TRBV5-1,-,CASSSKARNEQFF,TGCGCCAGCAGCTCCAAAGCTCGCAATGAGCAGTTCTTC
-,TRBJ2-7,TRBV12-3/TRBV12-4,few,CASSKSRDIDYEQYF,TGTGCCAGCAGCAAAAGCCGGGACATCGACTACGAGCAGTACTTC
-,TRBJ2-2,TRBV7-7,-,CASSLGRVGFLNTGELFF,TGTGCCAGCAGCTTAGGGCGTGTGGGATTCCTAAACACCGGGGAGCTGTTTTTT
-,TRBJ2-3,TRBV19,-,CATPPGADTQYF,TGTGCCACCCCCCCGGGGGCAGATACGCAGTATTTT
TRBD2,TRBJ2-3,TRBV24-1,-,CATSDLSGLAGATDTQYF,TGTGCCACCAGTGATTTGTCGGGACTAGCGGGAGCAACAGATACGCAGTATTTT
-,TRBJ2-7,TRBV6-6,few,CASRSDRYEQYF,TGTGCCAGCAGGTCCGATAGATACGAGCAGTACTTC
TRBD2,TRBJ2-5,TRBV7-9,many,CASRFLSVRGEETQYF,TGTGCCAGCAGATTCTTGTCCGTTCGGGGGGAAGAGACCCAGTACTTC
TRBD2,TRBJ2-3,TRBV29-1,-,CSVELAGYTDTQYF,TGCAGCGTTGAACTAGCGGGATACACAGATACGCAGTATTTT
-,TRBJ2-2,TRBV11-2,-,CASSSQIEPNGELFF,TGTGCCAGCAGCTCCCAGATTGAACCGAACGGGGAGCTGTTTTTT
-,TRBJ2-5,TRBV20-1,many,CSARASRDWPQETQYF,TGCAGTGCTAGAGCCTCCCGGGACTGGCCTCAAGAGACCCAGTACTTC
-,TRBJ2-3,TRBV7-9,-,CASVLAGATDTQYF,TGTGCCAGCGTGTTAGCCGGAGCCACAGATACGCAGTATTTT
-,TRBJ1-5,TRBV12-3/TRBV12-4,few,CASNDGQLDGPQHF,TGTGCCAGCAACGACGGACAGTTGGATGGGCCCCAGCATTTT
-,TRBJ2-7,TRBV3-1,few,CASSRRMGGSGEQYF,TGTGCCAGCAGCCGCCGTATGGGTGGGTCGGGGGAGCAGTACTTC
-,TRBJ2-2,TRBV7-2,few,CASSLHPNTGELFF,TGTGCCAGCAGTTTACACCCGAACACCGGGGAGCTGTTTTTT
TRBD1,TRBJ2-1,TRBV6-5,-,CASSYDRVGDEQFF,TGTGCCAGCAGTTACGACAGGGTGGGCGATGAGCAGTTCTTC
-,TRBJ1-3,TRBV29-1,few,CSVEDRLQGTIYF,TGCAGCGTTGAAGATCGGCTGCAAGGCACCATATATTTT
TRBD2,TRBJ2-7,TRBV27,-,CASSPGGGPPYEQYF,TGTGCCAGCAGTCCGGGGGGAGGGCCTCCCTACGAGCAGTACTTC
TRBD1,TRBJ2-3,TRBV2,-,CASIRTGGDVDTQYF,TGTGCCAGCATCCGGACAGGGGGCGATGTGGATACGCAGTATTTT
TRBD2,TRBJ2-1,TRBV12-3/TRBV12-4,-,CASSFGTLAGGFYNEQFF,TGTGCCAGCAGTTTCGGGACACTAGCGGGAGGGTTCTACAATGAGCAGTTCTTC
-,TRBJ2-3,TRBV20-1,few,CSARFDRTDTQYF,TGCAGTGCTAGATTCGACCGCACAGATACGCAGTATTTT
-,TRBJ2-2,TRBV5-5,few,CASSLIWVTGELFF,TGTGCCAGCAGCTTGATTTGGGTCACCGGGGAGCTGTTTTTT
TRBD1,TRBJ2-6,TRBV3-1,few,CASSYGQGFSGANVLTF,TGTGCCAGCAGCTACGGACAGGGTTTCTCTGGGGCCAACGTCCTGACTTTC
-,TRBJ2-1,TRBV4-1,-,CASSQVIRTDYNEQFF,TGCGCCAGCAGCCAAGTGATCCGGACGGACTACAATGAGCAGTTCTTC
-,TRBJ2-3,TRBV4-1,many,CASSQDPADPRTDTQYF,TGCGCCAGCAGCCAAGATCCAGCGGACCCCCGCACAGATACGCAGTATTTT
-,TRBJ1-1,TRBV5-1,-,CASSLGGGGANTEAFF,TGCGCCAGCAGCTTGGGGGGTGGGGGCGCGAACACTGAAGCTTTCTTT
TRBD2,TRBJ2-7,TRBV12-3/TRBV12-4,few,CASSGLAGKESYEQYF,TGTGCCAGCTCGGGACTAGCGGGTAAAGAGTCTTACGAGCAGTACTTC
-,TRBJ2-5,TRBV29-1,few,CSVEGEMETQYF,TGCAGCGTTGAAGGGGAAATGGAGACCCAGTACTTC
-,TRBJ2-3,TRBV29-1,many,CSVSAEGVDYVTDTQYF,TGCAGCGTCTCGGCTGAGGGCGTCGACTATGTCACAGATACGCAGTATTTT
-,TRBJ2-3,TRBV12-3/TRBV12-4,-,CASSLRRGRRTDTQYF,TGTGCCAGCAGTTTAAGGCGGGGACGCCGCACAGATACGCAGTATTTT
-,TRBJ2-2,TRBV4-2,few,CASSQVGGTGTGELFF,TGTGCCAGCAGCCAAGTTGGGGGAACGGGCACCGGGGAGCTGTTTTTT
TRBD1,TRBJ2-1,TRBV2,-,CASNPTGDNEQFF,TGTGCCAGCAATCCGACAGGGGACAATGAGCAGTTCTTC
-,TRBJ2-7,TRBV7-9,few,CASSLATEHPTYEQYF,TGTGCCAGCAGCTTAGCCACGGAACACCCCACCTACGAGCAGTACTTC
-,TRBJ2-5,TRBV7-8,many,CASSSLKEKRAGQYF,TGTGCCAGCAGCTCCCTTAAAGAGAAGCGGGCCGGCCAGTACTTC
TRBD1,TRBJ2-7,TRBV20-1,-,CSARDWTGPFSYEQYF,TGCAGTGCTAGAGACTGGACAGGGCCTTTCTCCTACGAGCAGTACTTC
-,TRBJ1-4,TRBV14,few,CASSRGAGGKLFF,TGTGCCAGCAGCCGAGGGGCCGGGGGAAAACTGTTTTTT
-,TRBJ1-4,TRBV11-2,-,CASSGTGSWNEKLFF,TGTGCCAGCAGCGGGACCGGGTCCTGGAATGAAAAACTGTTTTTT